These T cell receptor beta chains were read from a single sample in a study of CD8+ T cells in alopecia areata. Here immunoSEQ multiplex PCR was the method, and the copy in TCRdb shows in-frame clones only, minus some. The sample yields under 350,000 clones, roughly 64% seen once. The sequences come from CD4+ T cells sorted from blood, collected at week 24, from a patient treated with tofacitinib. The receptor source for this set is a human donor with alopecia areata. The CDR3 runs from the conserved cysteine through the conserved F or W. A row's size may be missing; if present it is once, few, many or a size class.

size	V	J	CDR3
.	TRBV30	TRBJ2-1	CAWSTPPLLAGGPYNEQFF
once	TRBV29-1	TRBJ2-4	CSVAGFGAKNIQYF
.	TRBV6-5	TRBJ1-5	CASGRPGGNQPQHF
few	TRBV6-5	TRBJ1-2	CASSYSTGYNYGYTF
few	TRBV29-1	TRBJ2-5	CSVPRQGEETQYF
.	TRBV6-6	TRBJ2-3	CASSYVGSTQYF
.	TRBV29-1	TRBJ1-1	CSAGQADTEAFF
.	TRBV6-5	TRBJ2-5	CASRDLSETQYF
.	TRBV30	TRBJ2-1	CAWSVTRTGGRNEQFF
few	TRBV7-9	TRBJ1-6	CASSYSDSPLHF
.	TRBV11-2	TRBJ2-1	CASSLMLGPNEQFF
.	TRBV29-1	TRBJ1-1	CSVVGKNTEAFF
.	TRBV5-1	TRBJ1-1	CASSTQGRGSTEAFF
.	TRBV7-2	TRBJ1-4	CASSRQGADEKLFF
.	TRBV20-1	TRBJ2-7	CSARDLREQYF
few	TRBV4-1	TRBJ2-1	CASSQPRGYNEQFF
once	TRBV6-5	TRBJ1-5	CASSGRGNQPQHF
.	TRBV7-2	TRBJ2-3	CASSPLLDTQYF
.	TRBV25-1	TRBJ2-5	CASSESTDYLETQYF
few	TRBV19	TRBJ2-7	CASSLSASSYEQYF
.	TRBV30	TRBJ2-6	CAWSVRGGGANVLTF
.	TRBV7-2	TRBJ2-7	CASSTERAGLPYEQYF
.	TRBV25-1	TRBJ1-1	CASSEFSGVNTEAFF
few	TRBV18	TRBJ2-3	CASSRGGTGVLRTQYF
.	TRBV30	TRBJ1-2	CACRADGYTF
.	TRBV2	TRBJ2-5	CASSRQFTQETQYF
.	TRBV29-1	TRBJ2-5	CSVEANLQETQYF
once	TRBV29-1	TRBJ2-3	CSVEVGIAGTTDTQYF
.	TRBV4-2	TRBJ1-2	CASSQGDIDRYTF
.	TRBV4-1	TRBJ2-5	CASSQDLGSRAETQYF
.	TRBV30	TRBJ2-5	CAWSVKQETQYF
.	TRBV11-2	TRBJ2-7	CASSRDRVSGWEQYF
.	TRBV30	TRBJ2-4	CAWSVRGRDKNIQYF
.	TRBV4-3	TRBJ1-6	CASSQEWGQGGHSPLHF
.	TRBV19	TRBJ2-5	CASSIQGGETQYF
few	TRBV27	TRBJ2-3	CASSLQQGRADTQYF
.	TRBV29-1	TRBJ2-3	CSVAQGVDTQYF
.	TRBV27	TRBJ2-6	CASSLYEGAASGANVLTF
.	TRBV30	TRBJ2-4	CAWSGQNIQYF
.	TRBV29-1	TRBJ2-5	CSVVTTQETQYF
.	TRBV5-1	TRBJ2-3	CASSLGGPTDTQYF
.	TRBV4-1	TRBJ2-3	CASSQAQGASTDTQYF
.	TRBV7-2	TRBJ2-3	CASSSRQGDTQYF
many	TRBV7-6	TRBJ2-1	CASSYRPGQGNEQFF
few	TRBV4-2	TRBJ1-2	CASSQVVRGRYGYTF
many	TRBV11-2	TRBJ1-5	CASSPGPHQPQHF
.	TRBV6-5	TRBJ2-1	CASSYSQAHNEQFF
.	TRBV27	TRBJ2-5	CASSLSGRGGIQETQYF
.	TRBV6-5	TRBJ1-2	CASSTPGQENYGYTF
.	TRBV28	TRBJ2-6	CASSLGLAGANVLTF
.	TRBV30	TRBJ1-5	CAWSSGERQPQHF
few	TRBV25-1	TRBJ2-7	CASSRGYGGYEQYF
few	TRBV29-1	TRBJ2-1	CSVDARQHNEQFF
.	TRBV4-1	TRBJ2-3	CASSLRRTSDTQYF
.	TRBV30	TRBJ1-2	CAWGQGQHGYTF
.	TRBV18	TRBJ2-2	CASSSPDRGLRELFF
.	TRBV15	TRBJ2-4	CATSRDLGQGGRYF
.	TRBV4-3	TRBJ2-7	CASSRGRGPYEQYF
.	TRBV5-1	TRBJ1-6	CASSLVGADSPLHF